This TCR beta chain was recovered during a study of identical twins. Study-level results: Potential partial confounding of zero-insertion analyses by invariant MAIT and iNKT cells was noted.

Template switching (which added a universal primer site) was used, and cDNA carried unique molecular identifiers. MiXCR, run by TCRdb on the 5' RACE reads, gives a single entry per CDR3 protein. Of about 340,000 distinct CDR3 sequences listed, roughly an eighth are singletons. Only healthy Caucasians were included as donors. From germline, CDR1 is LGHDT and CDR2 YNNKEL (reference sequence). The ends were cut back, 0 bases at V and 2 bases at J, with 13 bases in the middle. The CDR3 is made up of 17 amino acids. A word on this clonotype: Its antigen is still unknown.

These data were also reused for a study on yellow fever vaccine responses in identical twins.

Sequenced material: CD8+ T cells sorted from blood. V gene TRBV3-1 combines with J gene TRBJ2-2, with a weak D call TRBD2 (5 bases). This TCR was sampled from a woman under 30 in good health. CDR3: CASSQDLPDLNTGELFF. For the CDR3, the DNA is TGTGCCAGCAGCCAAGATCTTCCGGACTTAAACACCGGGGAGCTGTTTTTT.